Reported below is one T cell receptor (beta chain). What it binds is unknown. Primers included in the PCR were 60 Vbeta and 13 Jbeta primers. The method was immunoSEQ multiplex PCR; TCRdb's version includes in-frame clones alone and lacks a portion of them. The profile shows roughly 220,000 clones, approximately 70% of them singletons. The data stem from a study of cytomegalovirus exposure and HLA in healthy donors. Overall study findings and caveats: TCR beta chains numbering some 160 were designated cytomegalovirus-associated.

Each donor was healthy, and each was a bone marrow donor. CDR3 length: 14 amino acids. Germline lookup yields CDR1 MNHNS and CDR2 SASEGT. Trimming at V came to 5 bases and at J to 2 bases, leaving 5 bases not matched to a gene. This chain joins TRBV6-1 and TRBJ1-2, with 7 positions matching TRBD1. This receptor was obtained from a woman in her twenties or thirties in good health and CMV-seronegative. Sequenced input: PBMCs. The CDR3 sequence: CASSQRQGNYGYTF. As DNA, the CDR3 is TGTGCCAGCAGTCAAAGACAGGGAAACTATGGCTACACCTTC.